This TCR beta chain was identified in a study of T cells in tumors after PD-1 blockade. Study details: Either cemiplimab 350 mg every 2 weeks or pembrolizumab 200 mg every 3 weeks was given. Some patients also took daily vismodegib 150 mg during anti-PD-1 treatment.

Study findings and constraints: Approximately 43% of tumor TCR clonotypes were also found in blood.

V gave up 0 bases and J gave up 2 bases; unmatched junction bases: 3. Germline CDR1 reads LGHDT; CDR2 reads YNNKEL (reference sequence). The CDR3 has 15 amino acids. Generated by immunoSEQ multiplex PCR, the TCRdb table keeps only in-frame clones and is missing some. The data show about 5,800 clones, about four fifths seen once. Template: tumor biopsy or peripheral blood genomic DNA, 616-6,004 ng per sample. Turning to this clone: Antigen unknown.

This chain connects TRBV3-1 (or the pseudogene TRBV3-2) to TRBJ2-7, with TRBD2 matching over 8 bases. The source was PBMCs, collected after anti-PD-1 therapy. The sequence was collected from a human donor with advanced basal cell or squamous cell carcinoma (not recorded which). The CDR3 DNA is TGTGCCAGCAGCCAAGATTCCGGGGGGGCCTACGAGCAGTACTTC. It translates to CASSQDSGGAYEQYF.